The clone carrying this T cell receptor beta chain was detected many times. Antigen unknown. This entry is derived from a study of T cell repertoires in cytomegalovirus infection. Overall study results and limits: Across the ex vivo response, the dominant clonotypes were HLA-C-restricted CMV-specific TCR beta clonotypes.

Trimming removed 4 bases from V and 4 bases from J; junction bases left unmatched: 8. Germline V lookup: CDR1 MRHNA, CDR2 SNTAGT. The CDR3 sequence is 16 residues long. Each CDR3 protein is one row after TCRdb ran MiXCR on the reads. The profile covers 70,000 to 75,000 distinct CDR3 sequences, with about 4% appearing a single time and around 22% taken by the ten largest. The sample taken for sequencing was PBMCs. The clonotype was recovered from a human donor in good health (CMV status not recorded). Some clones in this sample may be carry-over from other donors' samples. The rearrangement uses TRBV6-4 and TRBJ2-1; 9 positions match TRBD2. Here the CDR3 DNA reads TGTGCCAGCAGTGCGCCGTCCAGCGGGAGGTACAATGAGCAGTTCTTC. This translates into CASSAPSSGRYNEQFF.